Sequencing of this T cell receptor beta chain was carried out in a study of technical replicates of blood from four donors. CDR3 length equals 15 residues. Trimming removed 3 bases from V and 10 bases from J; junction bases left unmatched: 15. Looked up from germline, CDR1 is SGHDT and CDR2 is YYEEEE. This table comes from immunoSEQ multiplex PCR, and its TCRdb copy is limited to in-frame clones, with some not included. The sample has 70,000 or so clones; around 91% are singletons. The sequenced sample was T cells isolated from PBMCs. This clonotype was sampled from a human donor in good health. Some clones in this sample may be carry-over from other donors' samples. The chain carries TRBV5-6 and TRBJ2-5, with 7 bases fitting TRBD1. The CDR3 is CASSSLGTAISNQYF. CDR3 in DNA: TGTGCCAGCAGCTCTCTGGGGACAGCAATCAGTAACCAGTACTTC.